This is a list of T cell receptor beta chains from one sample in a study of Graves' ophthalmopathy and Graves' hyperthyroidism. One entry per CDR3 protein, called by TCRdb with MiXCR from the multiplex PCR reads. Among about 210,000 distinct CDR3 sequences, less than 30% were seen once, and the ten largest hold approximately 9.6%. Material for sequencing was peripheral blood. These receptors originate from a man over 45 with Graves' ophthalmopathy. Each CDR3 is given with its conserved first and last residue. The D gene is left open where the match is weak. Only some rows state a clone size, as once, few, many or a class for expanded clones.

D: .; length: 17; V: TRBV6-2/TRBV6-3; size: .; J: TRBJ1-5; DNA: TGTGCCAGCAGTAGCCCCCAAACAGGCCCTTCTAAGCAGCCCCAGCATTTT; CDR3: CASSSPQTGPSKQPQHF
D: .; length: 16; V: TRBV28; size: few; J: TRBJ2-4; DNA: TGTGCCAGCAGTTCCACGGGACACTTAGCCAAAAACATTCAGTACTTC; CDR3: CASSSTGHLAKNIQYF
D: .; length: 14; V: TRBV27; size: .; J: TRBJ1-1; DNA: TGTGCCAGCAGTCGATCCCGGGAGTCCACTGAAGCTTTCTTT; CDR3: CASSRSRESTEAFF
D: TRBD2; length: 16; V: TRBV6-2/TRBV6-3; size: many; J: TRBJ2-7; DNA: TGTGCCAGCAGTTCCCCAAGCGGGAATCGAGGAGGCGAGCAGTACTTC; CDR3: CASSSPSGNRGGEQYF
D: .; length: 12; V: TRBV6-1; size: many; J: TRBJ2-4; DNA: TGTGCCAGCAGGGGGGGTAAAAACATTCAGTACTTC; CDR3: CASRGGKNIQYF
D: TRBD2; length: 15; V: TRBV7-8; size: many; J: TRBJ2-7; DNA: TGTGCCAGCAGCCGCCAACTAGCGGGAGACTACGAGCAGTACTTC; CDR3: CASSRQLAGDYEQYF
D: .; length: 14; V: TRBV28; size: many; J: TRBJ2-2; DNA: TGTGCCAGCACCAGGGTTTATTTTGCCGGGGAGCTGTTTTTT; CDR3: CASTRVYFAGELFF
D: TRBD2; length: 16; V: TRBV11-2; size: .; J: TRBJ2-5; DNA: TGTGCCAGCAGTACAACGCCGGGACCCCGGGAGGGGACCCAGTACTTC; CDR3: CASSTTPGPREGTQYF
D: TRBD2; length: 14; V: TRBV28; size: many; J: TRBJ2-7; DNA: TGTGCCAGCAGTATCGGGACTAGATCCTACGAGCAGTACTTC; CDR3: CASSIGTRSYEQYF
D: .; length: 14; V: TRBV27; size: many; J: TRBJ2-2; DNA: TGTGCCAGCAGTCTACTACCGAGCACCGGGGAGCTGTTTTTT; CDR3: CASSLLPSTGELFF
D: TRBD1; length: 14; V: TRBV5-1; size: many; J: TRBJ2-7; DNA: TGCGCCAGCAGCTCCGGACAGGAGACCTACGAGCAGTACTTC; CDR3: CASSSGQETYEQYF
D: .; length: 13; V: TRBV3-1; size: many; J: TRBJ1-5; DNA: TGTGCCAGCAGCCAAGATGGCAATCAGCCCCAGCATTTT; CDR3: CASSQDGNQPQHF
D: .; length: 14; V: TRBV6-1; size: few; J: TRBJ1-5; DNA: TGTGCCAGCAGTGAATTCACGGACGGACAGCCCCAGCATTTT; CDR3: CASSEFTDGQPQHF
D: .; length: 16; V: TRBV19; size: many; J: TRBJ2-4; DNA: TGTGCCAGTAGCGATACAAGATCCATAGCCAAAAACATTCAGTACTTC; CDR3: CASSDTRSIAKNIQYF
D: TRBD1; length: 13; V: TRBV12-3/TRBV12-4; size: once; J: TRBJ2-7; DNA: TGTGCCAGCAGTTTCTCGGACAGGGACGAGCAGTACTTC; CDR3: CASSFSDRDEQYF
D: TRBD2; length: 14; V: TRBV20-1; size: many; J: TRBJ2-7; DNA: TGCAGTGCTAGTCCGTCTAGCGGTGTCTACGAGCAGTACTTC; CDR3: CSASPSSGVYEQYF
D: TRBD1; length: 15; V: TRBV13; size: many; J: TRBJ2-7; DNA: TGTGCCAGCAGCTTACCGGGACAGGGGCATGTCGAGCAGTACTTC; CDR3: CASSLPGQGHVEQYF
D: .; length: 14; V: TRBV12-3/TRBV12-4; size: many; J: TRBJ2-7; DNA: TGTGCCAGCAGTAATTTGGCCGGACCCTACGAGCAGTACTTC; CDR3: CASSNLAGPYEQYF
D: .; length: 10; V: TRBV6-5; size: .; J: TRBJ2-7; DNA: TGTGCCACTGCGAACTACGAGCAGTACTTC; CDR3: CATANYEQYF
D: .; length: 12; V: TRBV11-2; size: .; J: TRBJ2-7; DNA: TGTGCCAGCAGCGCGAACTCCTACGAGCAGTACTTC; CDR3: CASSANSYEQYF
D: TRBD2; length: 16; V: TRBV6-1; size: many; J: TRBJ2-2; DNA: TGTGCCAGCAGCGCCCGTCCGGGACTAGCTAACGGGGAGCTGTTTTTT; CDR3: CASSARPGLANGELFF
D: TRBD2; length: 14; V: TRBV2; size: once; J: TRBJ2-7; DNA: TGTGCCAGCAGACGCACTAGCGGGGACTACGAGCAGTACTTC; CDR3: CASRRTSGDYEQYF
D: .; length: 10; V: TRBV12-3/TRBV12-4; size: many; J: TRBJ1-1; DNA: TGTGCCAGCAGTTTAACCCGAGCTTTCTTT; CDR3: CASSLTRAFF
D: .; length: 13; V: TRBV28; size: many; J: TRBJ1-2; DNA: TGTGCCAGCAGCCTGGCCCCCACGTATGGCTACACCTTC; CDR3: CASSLAPTYGYTF
D: .; length: 13; V: TRBV6-2/TRBV6-3; size: .; J: TRBJ1-2; DNA: TGTGCCAGCAGTTCCCTCGACAGCTATGGCTACACCTTC; CDR3: CASSSLDSYGYTF
D: TRBD1; length: 16; V: TRBV3-1; size: many; J: TRBJ2-5; DNA: TGTGCCAGCAGCCACGACCCACGGGACAGCCAAGAGACCCAGTACTTC; CDR3: CASSHDPRDSQETQYF
D: .; length: 14; V: TRBV6-2/TRBV6-3; size: .; J: TRBJ1-2; DNA: TGTGCCAGCAAGAGCGGGGGGCGAGACTATGGCTACACCTTC; CDR3: CASKSGGRDYGYTF
D: .; length: 17; V: TRBV27; size: .; J: TRBJ2-2; DNA: TGTGCCAGCAGTTTAATTCGGCTAGCCGTAAACACCGGGGAGCTGTTTTTT; CDR3: CASSLIRLAVNTGELFF
D: .; length: 15; V: TRBV28; size: many; J: TRBJ1-3; DNA: TGTGCCAGCAGTTTGGTTTTTGACTCTGGAAACACCATATATTTT; CDR3: CASSLVFDSGNTIYF
D: .; length: 16; V: TRBV6-2/TRBV6-3; size: .; J: TRBJ1-5; DNA: TGTGCCAGCAGTTTCGACGGACGGTATAGCAATCAGCCCCAGCATTTT; CDR3: CASSFDGRYSNQPQHF
D: .; length: 13; V: TRBV30; size: many; J: TRBJ2-2; DNA: TGTGCCTGGAGAGGCTCAAACACCGGGGAGCTGTTTTTT; CDR3: CAWRGSNTGELFF
D: TRBD1; length: 16; V: TRBV7-2; size: many; J: TRBJ2-7; DNA: TGTGCCAGCAGCTTAGCGCCGGGACAGGGAACCTACGAGCAGTACTTC; CDR3: CASSLAPGQGTYEQYF
D: .; length: 14; V: TRBV11-2; size: many; J: TRBJ2-7; DNA: TGTGCCAGCAGCACGTGGACAGGGAGGGACGAGCAGTACTTC; CDR3: CASSTWTGRDEQYF
D: .; length: 14; V: TRBV28; size: many; J: TRBJ2-7; DNA: TGTGCCAGCAGTTTAAGGCAGGCGACCTACGAGCAGTACTTC; CDR3: CASSLRQATYEQYF
D: .; length: 14; V: TRBV7-9; size: many; J: TRBJ1-5; DNA: TGTGCCAGCAGCCCCCTAGGGGATGGGCAGCCCCAGCATTTT; CDR3: CASSPLGDGQPQHF
D: .; length: 15; V: TRBV28; size: .; J: TRBJ1-2; DNA: TGTGCCAGCAGCCCAGCCGGGACGGTAAACTATGGCTACACCTTC; CDR3: CASSPAGTVNYGYTF
D: .; length: 14; V: TRBV6-6; size: many; J: TRBJ2-6; DNA: TGTGCCAGCCGGGGGACGGGCGGGGCCAACGTCCTGACTTTC; CDR3: CASRGTGGANVLTF
D: TRBD2; length: 15; V: TRBV4-2; size: many; J: TRBJ2-5; DNA: TGTGCCAGCAGCCAAGCGCGGGGGGGGCTTGAGACCCAGTACTTC; CDR3: CASSQARGGLETQYF
D: TRBD1; length: 12; V: TRBV2; size: many; J: TRBJ2-7; DNA: TGTGCCGGGGGACAGCTCCTTTACGAGCAGTACTTC; CDR3: CAGGQLLYEQYF
D: TRBD1; length: 14; V: TRBV29-1; size: many; J: TRBJ2-7; DNA: TGCAGCGTCCGGACAGGGGGGGCCTCCTACGAGCAGTACTTC; CDR3: CSVRTGGASYEQYF
D: .; length: 15; V: TRBV28; size: once; J: TRBJ1-1; DNA: TGTGCCAGCAGTCTTACACAAAAAATGAACACTGAAGCTTTCTTT; CDR3: CASSLTQKMNTEAFF
D: .; length: 16; V: TRBV12-3/TRBV12-4; size: .; J: TRBJ1-5; DNA: TGTGCCAGCAGTCTCCACCCGCGACAGAACAATCAGCCCCAGCATTTT; CDR3: CASSLHPRQNNQPQHF
D: TRBD2; length: 14; V: TRBV6-1; size: many; J: TRBJ2-7; DNA: TGTGCCAGCAGTGAACCACTAGCGGGATGGGAGCAGTACTTC; CDR3: CASSEPLAGWEQYF
D: .; length: 13; V: TRBV15; size: .; J: TRBJ2-5; DNA: TGTGCCACCAGCAGTTATAGCCAAGAGACCCAGTACTTC; CDR3: CATSSYSQETQYF
D: .; length: 14; V: TRBV20-1; size: many; J: TRBJ2-7; DNA: TGCAGTGCCTCGAGGGGGGGGCGCTCCTACGAGCAGTACTTC; CDR3: CSASRGGRSYEQYF
D: TRBD1; length: 13; V: TRBV12-3/TRBV12-4; size: many; J: TRBJ2-5; DNA: TGTGCCAGCAAGAGACAGGGTAAAGAGACCCAGTACTTC; CDR3: CASKRQGKETQYF
D: .; length: 16; V: TRBV24-1; size: .; J: TRBJ1-1; DNA: TGTGCCACCAGTGATTTAGGTCGGGGGGCGGACACTGAAGCTTTCTTT; CDR3: CATSDLGRGADTEAFF
D: .; length: 15; V: TRBV6-2/TRBV6-3; size: many; J: TRBJ2-7; DNA: TGTGCCAGCAGTTACGGGCCTAGCGAGGACTACGAGCAGTACTTC; CDR3: CASSYGPSEDYEQYF
D: TRBD1; length: 15; V: TRBV7-2; size: many; J: TRBJ2-7; DNA: TGTGCCAGCAGCACCGACAGGGGGGCCTACTACGAGCAGTACTTC; CDR3: CASSTDRGAYYEQYF
D: .; length: 15; V: TRBV19; size: many; J: TRBJ1-1; DNA: TGTGCCAGTAGTATACATCCCGGCAGTAACACTGAAGCTTTCTTT; CDR3: CASSIHPGSNTEAFF
D: TRBD2; length: 18; V: TRBV11-2; size: few; J: TRBJ2-7; DNA: TGTGCCAGCAGCCCCCGGGGCGGGGGGGCGGGAGGGGCCTACGAGCAGTACTTC; CDR3: CASSPRGGGAGGAYEQYF
D: .; length: 13; V: TRBV29-1; size: many; J: TRBJ2-5; DNA: TGCAGCGTTGTGGGCAGAACGATAGAGACCCAGTACTTC; CDR3: CSVVGRTIETQYF
D: TRBD1; length: 16; V: TRBV6-1; size: few; J: TRBJ1-6; DNA: TGTGCCAGCAGTGAAATTAAGGGACAGGGGGCTTCACCCCTCCACTTT; CDR3: CASSEIKGQGASPLHF
D: TRBD1; length: 13; V: TRBV2; size: .; J: TRBJ2-7; DNA: TGTGCCAGTGGACAGGGGGCGCTGGGAGAGCAGTACTTC; CDR3: CASGQGALGEQYF
D: TRBD1; length: 15; V: TRBV11-2; size: many; J: TRBJ2-7; DNA: TGTGCCAGCAGCTTAGATCCAACCTCTGGACAGGGGGCCGACTTC; CDR3: CASSLDPTSGQGADF
D: .; length: 17; V: TRBV11-2; size: many; J: TRBJ1-1; DNA: TGTGCCAGCAGCTTAGACGGCCCAGGGAGGATGATGACTGAAGCTTTCTTT; CDR3: CASSLDGPGRMMTEAFF
D: .; length: 13; V: TRBV5-1; size: .; J: TRBJ2-7; DNA: TGCGCCAGCAGCTTGGCCGCGGCGAGCGAGCAGTACTTC; CDR3: CASSLAAASEQYF